This TCR beta chain came from a study of Graves' ophthalmopathy and Graves' hyperthyroidism. TCR beta CDR3 amplification used RNA transcripts. The authors performed first-round RT-PCR with HTBI primers and then a second-round multiplex PCR. TCRdb reprocessed the multiplex PCR reads via MiXCR and lists one record per CDR3 protein. This table holds approximately 1.2 million distinct CDR3 sequences, less than 45% found once. Worth noting for this clonotype: Relative to the germline gene, one junction end is altered; a read error may explain this.

CDR3 length: 16 residues. Per germline, CDR1 ENHRY and CDR2 SYGVKD. The chain carries TRBV10-3 and TRBJ2-7, with 14 bases that match TRBD2. The source material was peripheral blood or thyroid tissue (not recorded which). The clonotype was recovered from an adult man with Graves' hyperthyroidism. CDR3 sequence reads: CASSYSGTSGSFGQYF. The CDR3 DNA sequence: TGTGCCAGCAGTTACTCAGGGACTAGCGGGAGCTTTGGCCAGTACTTC.